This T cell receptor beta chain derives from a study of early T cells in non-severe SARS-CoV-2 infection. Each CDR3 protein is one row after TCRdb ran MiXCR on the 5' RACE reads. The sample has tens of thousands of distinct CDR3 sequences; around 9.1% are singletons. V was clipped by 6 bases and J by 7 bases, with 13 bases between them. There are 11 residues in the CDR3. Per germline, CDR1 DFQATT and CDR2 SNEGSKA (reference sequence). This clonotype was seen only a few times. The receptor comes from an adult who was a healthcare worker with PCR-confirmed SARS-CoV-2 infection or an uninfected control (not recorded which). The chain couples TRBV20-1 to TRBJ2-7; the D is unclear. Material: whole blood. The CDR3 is CSALTREEQYF. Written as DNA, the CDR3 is TGCAGTGCCCTGACAAGGGAAGAGCAGTACTTC.